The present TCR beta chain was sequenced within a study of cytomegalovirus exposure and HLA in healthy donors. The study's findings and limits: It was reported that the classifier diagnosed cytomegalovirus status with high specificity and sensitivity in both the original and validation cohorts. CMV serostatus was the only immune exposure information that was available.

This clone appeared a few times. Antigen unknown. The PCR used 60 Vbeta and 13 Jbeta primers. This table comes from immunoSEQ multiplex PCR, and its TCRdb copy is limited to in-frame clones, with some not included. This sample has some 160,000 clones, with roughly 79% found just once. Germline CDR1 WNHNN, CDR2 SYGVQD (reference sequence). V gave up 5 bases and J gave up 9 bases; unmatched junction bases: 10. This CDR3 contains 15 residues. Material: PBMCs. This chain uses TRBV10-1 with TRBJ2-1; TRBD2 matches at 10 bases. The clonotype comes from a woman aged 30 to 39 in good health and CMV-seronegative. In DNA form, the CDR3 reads TGCGCCAGCAGTAAGAGCGGGGGGGCGCAGGGTGAGCAGTTCTTC. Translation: CASSKSGGAQGEQFF.